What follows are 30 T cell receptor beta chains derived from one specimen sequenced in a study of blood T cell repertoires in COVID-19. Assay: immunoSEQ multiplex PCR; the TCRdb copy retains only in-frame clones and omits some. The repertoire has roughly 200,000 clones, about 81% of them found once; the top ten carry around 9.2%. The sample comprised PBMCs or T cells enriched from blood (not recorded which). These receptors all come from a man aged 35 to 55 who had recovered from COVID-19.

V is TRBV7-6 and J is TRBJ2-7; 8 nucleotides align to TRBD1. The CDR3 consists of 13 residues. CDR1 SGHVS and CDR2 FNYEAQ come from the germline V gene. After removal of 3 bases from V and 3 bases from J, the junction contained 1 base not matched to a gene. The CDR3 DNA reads TGTGCCAGCAGCTTCGGACAGGGCTACGAGCAGTACTTC. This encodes CASSFGQGYEQYF.

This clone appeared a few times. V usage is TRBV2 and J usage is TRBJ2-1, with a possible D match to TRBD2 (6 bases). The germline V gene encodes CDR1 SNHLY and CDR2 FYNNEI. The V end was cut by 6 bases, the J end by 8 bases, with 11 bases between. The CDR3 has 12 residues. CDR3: CASREGPHEQFF. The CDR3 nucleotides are TGTGCCAGCAGGGAGGGACCTCATGAGCAGTTCTTC.

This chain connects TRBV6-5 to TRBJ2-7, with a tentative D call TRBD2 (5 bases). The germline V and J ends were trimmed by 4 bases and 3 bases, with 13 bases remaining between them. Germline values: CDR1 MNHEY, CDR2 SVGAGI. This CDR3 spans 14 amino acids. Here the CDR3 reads CASSLGVMRYEQYF. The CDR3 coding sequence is TGTGCCAGCAGTTTGGGAGTTATGCGCTACGAGCAGTACTTC.

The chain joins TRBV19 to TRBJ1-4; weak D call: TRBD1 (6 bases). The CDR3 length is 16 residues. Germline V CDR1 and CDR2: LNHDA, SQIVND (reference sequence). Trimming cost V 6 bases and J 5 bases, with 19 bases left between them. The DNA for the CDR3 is TGTGCCAGTAGCAGATCCCGGACAGACCAGAATGAAAAACTGTTTTTT. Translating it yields CASSRSRTDQNEKLFF.

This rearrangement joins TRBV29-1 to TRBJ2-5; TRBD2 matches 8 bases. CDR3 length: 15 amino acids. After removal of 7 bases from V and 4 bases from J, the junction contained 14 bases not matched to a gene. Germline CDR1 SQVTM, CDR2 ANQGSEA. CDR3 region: CSAPRSDAGGETQYF. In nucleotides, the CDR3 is TGCAGCGCCCCGAGGTCGGATGCGGGAGGAGAGACCCAGTACTTC.

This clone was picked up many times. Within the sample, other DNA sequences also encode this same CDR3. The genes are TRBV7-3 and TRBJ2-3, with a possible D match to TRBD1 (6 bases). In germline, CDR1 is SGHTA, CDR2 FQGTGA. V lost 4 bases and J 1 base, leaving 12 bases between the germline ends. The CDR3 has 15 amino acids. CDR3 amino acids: CASSSGQSGTDTQYF. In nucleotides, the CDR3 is TGTGCCAGCAGCTCTGGACAGAGTGGCACAGATACGCAGTATTTT. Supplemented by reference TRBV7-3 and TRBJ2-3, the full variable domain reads GAGVSQTPSNKVTEKGKYVELRCDPISGHTALYWYRQSLGQGPEFLIYFQGTGAADDSGLPNDRFFAVRPEGSVSTLKIQRTERGDSAVYLCASSSGQSGTDTQYFGPGTRLTVL.

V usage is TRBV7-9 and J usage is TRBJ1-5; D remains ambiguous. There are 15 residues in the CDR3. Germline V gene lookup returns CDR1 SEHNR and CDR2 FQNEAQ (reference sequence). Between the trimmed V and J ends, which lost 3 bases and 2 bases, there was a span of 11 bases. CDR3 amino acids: CASSFSGIGNQPQHF. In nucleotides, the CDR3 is TGTGCCAGCAGCTTCTCCGGGATTGGCAATCAGCCCCAGCATTTT.

CDR3 DNA sequence: TGCGCCAGCAGCTTGGGAGGCCCCACAGATACGCAGTATTTT. Its protein is CASSLGGPTDTQYF. This chain connects TRBV5-1 to TRBJ2-3; no reliable D call. The CDR3 has 14 residues. Germline assignment: CDR1 SGHRS and CDR2 YFSETQ. V lost 0 bases to trimming and J lost 2 bases, with 7 bases between them.

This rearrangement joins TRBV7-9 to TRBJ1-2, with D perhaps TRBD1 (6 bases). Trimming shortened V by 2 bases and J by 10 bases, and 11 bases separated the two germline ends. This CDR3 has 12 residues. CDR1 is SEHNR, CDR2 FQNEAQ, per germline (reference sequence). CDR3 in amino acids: CASSLTQGTYTF. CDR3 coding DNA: TGTGCCAGCAGCTTAACACAGGGCACCTACACCTTC.

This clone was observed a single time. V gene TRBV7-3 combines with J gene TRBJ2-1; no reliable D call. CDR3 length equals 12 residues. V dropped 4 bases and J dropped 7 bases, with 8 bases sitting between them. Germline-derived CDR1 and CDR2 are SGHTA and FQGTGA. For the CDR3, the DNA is TGTGCCAGCAGCTCGGTCGGTAATGAGCAGTTCTTC. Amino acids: CASSSVGNEQFF.

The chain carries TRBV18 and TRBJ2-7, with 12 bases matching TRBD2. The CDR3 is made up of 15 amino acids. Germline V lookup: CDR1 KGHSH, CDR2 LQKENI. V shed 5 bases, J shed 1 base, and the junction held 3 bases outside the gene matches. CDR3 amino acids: CASSLTSGGSYEQYF. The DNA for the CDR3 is TGTGCCAGCTCATTGACTAGCGGGGGATCCTACGAGCAGTACTTC.

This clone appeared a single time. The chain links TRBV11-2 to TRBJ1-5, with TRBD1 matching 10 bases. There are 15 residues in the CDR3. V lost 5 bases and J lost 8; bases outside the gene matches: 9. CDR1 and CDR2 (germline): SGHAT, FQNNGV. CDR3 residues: CASSPGTGDVEPQHF. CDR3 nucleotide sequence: TGTGCCAGCAGCCCGGGGACAGGGGATGTTGAGCCCCAGCATTTT.

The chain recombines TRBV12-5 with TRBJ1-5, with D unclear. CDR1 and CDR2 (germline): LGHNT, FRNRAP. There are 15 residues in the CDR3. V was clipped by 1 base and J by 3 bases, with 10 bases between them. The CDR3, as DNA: TGTGCTAGTGGTTTGGGCCGGGGTTCCAATCAGCCCCAGCATTTT. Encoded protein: CASGLGRGSNQPQHF.

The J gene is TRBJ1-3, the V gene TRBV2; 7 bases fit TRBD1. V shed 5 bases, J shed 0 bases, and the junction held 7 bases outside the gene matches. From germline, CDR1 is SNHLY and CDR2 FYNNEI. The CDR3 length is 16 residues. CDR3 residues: CASSRQGAFSGNTIYF. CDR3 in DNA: TGTGCCAGCAGTAGACAGGGCGCCTTCTCTGGAAACACCATATATTTT.

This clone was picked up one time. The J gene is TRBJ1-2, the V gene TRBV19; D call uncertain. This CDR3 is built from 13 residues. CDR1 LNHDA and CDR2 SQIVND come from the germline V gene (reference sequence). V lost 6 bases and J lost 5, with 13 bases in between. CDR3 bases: TGTGCCAGTAGAAATTACCGGGGATATGGCTACACCTTC. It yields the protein CASRNYRGYGYTF.

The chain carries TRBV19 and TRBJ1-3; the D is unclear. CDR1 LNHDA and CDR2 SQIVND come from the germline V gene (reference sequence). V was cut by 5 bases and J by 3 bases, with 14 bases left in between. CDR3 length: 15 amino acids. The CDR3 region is CASSVLEGGGNTIYF. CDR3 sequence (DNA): TGTGCCAGTAGTGTGCTGGAGGGCGGTGGAAACACCATATATTTT.

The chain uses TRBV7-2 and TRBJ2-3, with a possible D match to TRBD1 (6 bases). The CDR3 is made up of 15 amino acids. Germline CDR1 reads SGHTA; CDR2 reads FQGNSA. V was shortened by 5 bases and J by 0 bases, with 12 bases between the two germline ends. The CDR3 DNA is TGTGCCAGCAGCCCGGGACAAACTAGCACAGATACGCAGTATTTT. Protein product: CASSPGQTSTDTQYF.

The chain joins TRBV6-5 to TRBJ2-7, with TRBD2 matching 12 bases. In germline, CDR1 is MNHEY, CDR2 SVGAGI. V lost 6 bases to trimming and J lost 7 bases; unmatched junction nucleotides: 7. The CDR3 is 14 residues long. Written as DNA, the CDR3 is TGTGCCAGCAGCCAGACTAGCGGGAGATTTGAGCAGTACTTC. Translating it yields CASSQTSGRFEQYF.

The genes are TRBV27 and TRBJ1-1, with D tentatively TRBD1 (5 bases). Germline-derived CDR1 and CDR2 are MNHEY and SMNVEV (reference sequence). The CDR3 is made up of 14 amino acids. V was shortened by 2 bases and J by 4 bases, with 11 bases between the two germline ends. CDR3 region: CASSLDFGGTEAFF. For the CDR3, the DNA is TGTGCCAGCAGTTTAGACTTCGGGGGCACTGAAGCTTTCTTT.

CDR3: CASSSLRGHYGYTF. The CDR3 bases are TGTGCCAGCAGCTCCCTGCGGGGGCACTATGGCTACACCTTC. This chain links TRBV14 with TRBJ1-2; D may be TRBD1 (6 bases). This CDR3 contains 14 residues. Deletions cut 5 bases from V and 3 bases from J, with 13 bases between. The germline gives CDR1 SGHDN, CDR2 FVKESK.

The CDR3 reads CASSIGRDSIYNEQFF. The DNA for the CDR3 is TGTGCCAGTAGTATAGGGAGGGACAGTATTTACAATGAGCAGTTCTTC. This chain connects TRBV19 to TRBJ2-1, with D perhaps matching TRBD1 (7 bases). V was pared by 1 base and J by 4 bases, with 14 bases between. The CDR3 length is 16 residues. CDR1 and CDR2 (germline): LNHDA, SQIVND (reference sequence).

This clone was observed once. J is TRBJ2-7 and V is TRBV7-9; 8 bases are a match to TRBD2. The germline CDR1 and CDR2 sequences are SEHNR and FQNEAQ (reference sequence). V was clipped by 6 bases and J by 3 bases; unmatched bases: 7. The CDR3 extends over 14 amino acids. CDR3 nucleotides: TGTGCCAGCAGAGGGGGGACTAGGGACTACGAGCAGTACTTC. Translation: CASRGGTRDYEQYF.

CDR3 in DNA: TGTGCCAGCAGGGTGGGGGCCACAGATACGCAGTATTTT. Translation gives CASRVGATDTQYF. This chain uses TRBV5-5 with TRBJ2-3; weak D call: TRBD1 (6 bases). CDR1 and CDR2 from the germline V gene are SGHKS and YYEKEE (reference sequence). The V end lost 5 bases, the J end lost 2 bases, and 9 bases lay between the germline ends. The CDR3 loop spans 13 amino acids.

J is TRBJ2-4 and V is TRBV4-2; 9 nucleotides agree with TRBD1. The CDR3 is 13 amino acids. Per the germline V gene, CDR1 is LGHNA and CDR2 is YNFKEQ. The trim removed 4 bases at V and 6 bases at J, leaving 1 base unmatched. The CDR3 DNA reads TGTGCCAGCAGCCTGGACAGGGGAAACATTCAGTACTTC. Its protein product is CASSLDRGNIQYF.

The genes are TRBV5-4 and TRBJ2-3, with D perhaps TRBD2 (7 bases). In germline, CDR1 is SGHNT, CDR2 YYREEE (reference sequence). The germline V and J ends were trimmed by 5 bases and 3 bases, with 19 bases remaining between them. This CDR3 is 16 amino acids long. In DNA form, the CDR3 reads TGTGCCAGCAGACGGACTAGAGGGGGGAAAACAGATACGCAGTATTTT. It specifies CASRRTRGGKTDTQYF. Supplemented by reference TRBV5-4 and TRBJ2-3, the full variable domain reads ETGVTQSPTHLIKTRGQQVTLRCSSQSGHNTVSWYQQALGQGPQFIFQYYREEENGRGNFPPRFSGLQFPNYSSELNVNALELDDSALYLCASRRTRGGKTDTQYFGPGTRLTVL.

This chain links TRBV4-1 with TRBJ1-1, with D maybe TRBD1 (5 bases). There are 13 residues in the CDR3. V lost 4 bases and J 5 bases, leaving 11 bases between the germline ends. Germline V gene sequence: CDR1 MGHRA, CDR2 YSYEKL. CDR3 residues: CASSPGQRTEAFF. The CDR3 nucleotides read TGCGCCAGCAGCCCAGGACAAAGGACTGAAGCTTTCTTT.

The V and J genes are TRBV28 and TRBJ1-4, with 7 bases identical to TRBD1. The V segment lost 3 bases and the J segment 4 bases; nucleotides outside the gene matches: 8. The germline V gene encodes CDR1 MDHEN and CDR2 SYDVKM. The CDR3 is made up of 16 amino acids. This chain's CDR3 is CASSLGRDSINEKLFF. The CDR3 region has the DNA TGTGCCAGCAGTTTGGGAAGGGACAGCATTAATGAAAAACTGTTTTTT. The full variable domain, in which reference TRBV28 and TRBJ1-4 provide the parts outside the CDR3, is DVKVTQSSRYLVKRTGEKVFLECVQDMDHENMFWYRQDPGLGLRLIYFSYDVKMKEKGDIPEGYSVSREKKERFSLILESASTNQTSMYLCASSLGRDSINEKLFFGSGTQLSVL.

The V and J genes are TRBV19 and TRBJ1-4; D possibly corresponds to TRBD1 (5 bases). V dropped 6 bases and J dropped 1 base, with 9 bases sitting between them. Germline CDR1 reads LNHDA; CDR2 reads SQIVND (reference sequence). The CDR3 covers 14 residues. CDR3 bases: TGTGCCAGTAGCCGGGGGAGAACTAATGAAAAACTGTTTTTT. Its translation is CASSRGRTNEKLFF.

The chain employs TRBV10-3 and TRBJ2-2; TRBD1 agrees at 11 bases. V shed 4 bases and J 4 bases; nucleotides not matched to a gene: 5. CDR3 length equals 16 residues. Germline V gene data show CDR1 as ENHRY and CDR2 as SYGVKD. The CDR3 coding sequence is TGTGCCATCAGTGCAGGGACAGGGGGGGGCACCGGGGAGCTGTTTTTT. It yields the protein CAISAGTGGGTGELFF.

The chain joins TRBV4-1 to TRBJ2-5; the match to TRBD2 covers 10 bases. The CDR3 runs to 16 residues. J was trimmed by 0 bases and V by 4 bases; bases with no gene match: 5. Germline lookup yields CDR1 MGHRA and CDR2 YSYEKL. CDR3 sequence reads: CASSRELAGYQETQYF. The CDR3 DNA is TGCGCCAGCAGCCGAGAACTAGCGGGGTACCAAGAGACCCAGTACTTC.